This TCR beta chain is drawn from a study of blood T cells in healthy people across ages. Of note for this clonotype: What it binds is unknown.

Alongside a J-beta primer mix, a sample-barcoded 5' primer served in a second PCR lasting about 7 to 11 cycles. TCRdb itself ran the 5' RACE reads through MiXCR, one entry per CDR3 protein. Seen here are more than 750,000 distinct CDR3 sequences, approximately 32% observed once, and the top ten hold 10% to 13%. Findings of the study overall: PBMCs that were unsorted prevented a conclusive naive versus antigen-experienced comparison.

This CDR3 is built from 15 residues. The ends were cut back, 1 base at V and 2 bases at J, with 9 bases in the middle. From germline, CDR1 is PRHDT and CDR2 FYEKMQ (reference sequence). The same sample was also studied in work on T cells of mothers and their children. As reported in that work: The study sampled a few healthy Caucasian mothers and their six children. According to the study, all extracted RNA entered cDNA synthesis at around 1.4 ug per 15 ul.

Sequencing input: blood. The source is a woman aged 35 to 49 in good health. V usage is TRBV13 and J usage is TRBJ1-3; possible D gene TRBD1, 6 bases. CDR3 sequence: CASSLAGVTGNTIYF. The CDR3 bases are TGTGCCAGCAGCTTAGCAGGGGTAACTGGAAACACCATATATTTT. Using reference TRBV13 and TRBJ1-3 for the parts outside the CDR3, the full variable domain is AAGVIQSPRHLIKEKRETATLKCYPIPRHDTVYWYQQGPGQDPQFLISFYEKMQSDKGSIPDRFSAQQFSDYHSELNMSSLELGDSALYFCASSLAGVTGNTIYFGEGSWLTVV.